The clone carrying this T cell receptor (beta chain) was seen more than once but under ten times. Its antigen is still unknown. This entry is derived from a study of human T cells and chemical hapten exposure. Study overall: Across samples, TCR yields varied, mostly owing to small differences in pooled library volumes.

One entry per CDR3 protein results from TCRdb running MiXCR on the RACE reads. The sample contains approximately 370,000 distinct CDR3 sequences, 5.5% of which appear only once. The CDR3 is 16 amino acids. CDR1 is ENHRY and CDR2 is SYGVKD in the germline V gene. V shed 6 bases, J shed 1 base, and the junction held 10 bases outside the gene matches. Study-level results: DPC sensitization left the count of TCRs above 1 in 1000 unchanged.

Sample time point: pre-sensitization, week 0. Regarding treatment: therapeutic diphenylcyclopropenone sensitization with weekly scalp DPC. Suited to DPC and affected by alopecia, the donors ranged from 18 to 70 years old. The rearrangement joins TRBV10-3 to TRBJ2-3; 7 nucleotides align to TRBD2. The sequencing used whole blood, collected in connection with sensitization to the hapten diphenylcyclopropenone (DPC). The sequence was obtained from a woman between 18 and 29 years old with alopecia areata. Some clones in this sample may be carry-over from other donors' samples. The CDR3 loop reads CAIRDTGLGGTDTQYF. DNA for the CDR3: TGTGCCATCAGGGATACAGGACTAGGGGGCACAGATACGCAGTATTTT.